The rows below give T cell receptor beta chains drawn from one sample of a study of shared clonotypes between healthy human individuals. TCRdb's copy holds only in-frame clones and misses some; the assay was immunoSEQ multiplex PCR. The sample lists fewer than 2.5 million clones, roughly 93% occurring once. The sequencing input was naive CD4+ T cells from PBMCs. The receptors derive from a man between 18 and 29 years old in good health. Some clones in this sample may be carry-over from other donors' samples. Each CDR3 is given with its conserved first and last residue. A D gene is named only where the DNA matches it firmly. Expanded clones get a size class; other rows say once, few or many, or leave the size out.

V: TRBV5-1; size: -; J: TRBJ1-1; D: TRBD1; CDR3: CASSPVGTGTTEAFF; DNA: TGCGCCAGCAGCCCTGTGGGGACAGGGACAACTGAAGCTTTCTTT
V: TRBV6-6; size: once; J: TRBJ1-1; D: -; CDR3: CASSRTGTAIRAFF; DNA: TGTGCCAGCAGTCGGACCGGGACGGCAATCCGGGCTTTCTTT
V: TRBV28; size: -; J: TRBJ2-5; D: -; CDR3: CASSFRRRDQETQYF; DNA: TGTGCCAGCAGTTTCCGCAGGAGGGACCAAGAGACCCAGTACTTC
V: TRBV30; size: -; J: TRBJ1-5; D: -; CDR3: CAWSAVHSNQPQHF; DNA: TGTGCCTGGAGTGCTGTACATAGCAATCAGCCCCAGCATTTT
V: TRBV5-1; size: -; J: TRBJ2-3; D: -; CDR3: CASSLGGLRDTQYF; DNA: TGCGCCAGCAGCTTGGGTGGGTTGAGGGATACGCAGTATTTT
V: TRBV7-2; size: -; J: TRBJ1-1; D: TRBD1; CDR3: CASSSRTGEGTEAFF; DNA: TGTGCCAGCAGCTCAAGGACAGGGGAGGGCACTGAAGCTTTCTTT
V: TRBV30; size: -; J: TRBJ2-1; D: -; CDR3: CAWSLGQGAFSEQFF; DNA: TGTGCCTGGAGTTTAGGGCAAGGGGCATTCAGTGAGCAGTTCTTC
V: TRBV6-1; size: once; J: TRBJ1-2; D: TRBD1; CDR3: CASSIRTGNYGYTF; DNA: TGTGCCAGCAGCATTCGGACAGGGAACTATGGCTACACCTTC
V: TRBV7-8; size: -; J: TRBJ1-1; D: -; CDR3: CASSPVPHNTEAFF; DNA: TGTGCCAGCAGCCCCGTCCCACATAACACTGAAGCTTTCTTT
V: TRBV12-5; size: once; J: TRBJ2-5; D: TRBD1; CDR3: CASGTGTAQETQYF; DNA: TGTGCTAGTGGAACCGGGACAGCCCAAGAGACCCAGTACTTC
V: TRBV27; size: few; J: TRBJ1-2; D: -; CDR3: CASRGPAGIRGYTF; DNA: TGTGCCAGCAGGGGACCGGCCGGTATCAGGGGCTACACCTTC